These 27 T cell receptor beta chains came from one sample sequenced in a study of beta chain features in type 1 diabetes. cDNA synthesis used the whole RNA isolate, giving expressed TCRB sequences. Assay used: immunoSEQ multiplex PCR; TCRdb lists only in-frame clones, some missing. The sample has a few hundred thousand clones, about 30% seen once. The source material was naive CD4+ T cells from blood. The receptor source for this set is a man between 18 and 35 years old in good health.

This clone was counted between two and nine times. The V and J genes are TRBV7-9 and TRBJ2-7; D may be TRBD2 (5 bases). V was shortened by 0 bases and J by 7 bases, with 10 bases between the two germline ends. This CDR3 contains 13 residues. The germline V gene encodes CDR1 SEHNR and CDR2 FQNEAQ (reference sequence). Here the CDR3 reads CASSLARVGEQYF. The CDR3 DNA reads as TGTGCCAGCAGCTTAGCGAGGGTTGGGGAGCAGTACTTC.

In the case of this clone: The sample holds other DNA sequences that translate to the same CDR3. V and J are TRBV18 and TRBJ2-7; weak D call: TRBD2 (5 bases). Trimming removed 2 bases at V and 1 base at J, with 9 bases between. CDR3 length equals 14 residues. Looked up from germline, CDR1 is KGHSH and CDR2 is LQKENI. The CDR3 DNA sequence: TGTGCCAGCTCACCAGCGGGCGGTTCCTACGAGCAGTACTTC. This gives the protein CASSPAGGSYEQYF. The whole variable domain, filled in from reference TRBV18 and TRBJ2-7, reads NAGVMQNPRHLVRRRGQEARLRCSPMKGHSHVYWYRQLPEEGLKFMVYLQKENIIDESGMPKERFSAEFPKEGPSILRIQQVVRGDSAAYFCASSPAGGSYEQYFGPGTRLTVT.

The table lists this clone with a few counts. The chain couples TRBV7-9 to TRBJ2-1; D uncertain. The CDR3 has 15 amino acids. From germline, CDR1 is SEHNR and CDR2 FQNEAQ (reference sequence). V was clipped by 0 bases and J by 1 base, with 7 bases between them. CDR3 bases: TGTGCCAGCAGCTTAGCTTCTAGGTCCTACAATGAGCAGTTCTTC. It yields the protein CASSLASRSYNEQFF.

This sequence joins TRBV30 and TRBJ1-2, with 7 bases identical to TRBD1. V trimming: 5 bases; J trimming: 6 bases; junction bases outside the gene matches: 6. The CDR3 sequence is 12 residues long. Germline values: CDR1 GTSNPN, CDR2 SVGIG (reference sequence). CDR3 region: CAWDRETHGYTF. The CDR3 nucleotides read TGTGCCTGGGACAGGGAAACCCATGGCTACACCTTC.

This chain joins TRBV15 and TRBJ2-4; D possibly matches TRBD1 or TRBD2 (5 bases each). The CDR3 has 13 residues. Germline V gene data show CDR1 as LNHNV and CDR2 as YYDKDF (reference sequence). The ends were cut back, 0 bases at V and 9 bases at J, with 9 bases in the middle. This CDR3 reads CATSRDPGGIQYF. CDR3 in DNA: TGTGCCACCAGCAGAGATCCTGGGGGCATTCAGTACTTC.

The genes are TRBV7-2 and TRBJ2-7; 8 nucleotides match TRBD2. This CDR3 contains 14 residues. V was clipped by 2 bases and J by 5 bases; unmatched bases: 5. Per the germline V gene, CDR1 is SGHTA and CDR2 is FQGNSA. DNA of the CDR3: TGTGCCAGCAGCTTATTCGGGAGGGCCGACGAGCAGTACTTC. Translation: CASSLFGRADEQYF.

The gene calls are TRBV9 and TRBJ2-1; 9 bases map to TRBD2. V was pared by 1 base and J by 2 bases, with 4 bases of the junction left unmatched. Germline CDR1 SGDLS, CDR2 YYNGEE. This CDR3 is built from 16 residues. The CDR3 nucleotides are TGTGCCAGCAGCGTACAAGCGGGAGGACCCTACAATGAGCAGTTCTTC. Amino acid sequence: CASSVQAGGPYNEQFF.

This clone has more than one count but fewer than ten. Here the CDR3 reads CASSQPWTEHQETQYF. CDR3 nucleotide sequence: TGTGCCAGCAGCCAGCCCTGGACCGAACACCAAGAGACCCAGTACTTC. The chain joins TRBV7-9 to TRBJ2-5; D gene unclear. The V gene lost 5 bases and the J gene lost 0 bases, with 16 bases spanning the gap. The V gene's germline CDR1 is SEHNR and CDR2 FQNEAQ (reference sequence). The CDR3 contains 16 residues. Supplemented by reference TRBV7-9 and TRBJ2-5, the full variable domain reads DTGVSQNPRHKITKRGQNVTFRCDPISEHNRLYWYRQTLGQGPEFLTYFQNEAQLEKSRLLSDRFSAERPKGSFSTLEIQRTEQGDSAMYLCASSQPWTEHQETQYFGPGTRLLVL.

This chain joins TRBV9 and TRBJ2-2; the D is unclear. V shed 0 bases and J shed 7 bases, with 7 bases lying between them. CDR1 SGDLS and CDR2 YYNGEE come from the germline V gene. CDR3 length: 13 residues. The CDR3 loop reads CASSVVSGGELFF. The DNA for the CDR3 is TGTGCCAGCAGCGTAGTGTCTGGCGGGGAGCTGTTTTTT.

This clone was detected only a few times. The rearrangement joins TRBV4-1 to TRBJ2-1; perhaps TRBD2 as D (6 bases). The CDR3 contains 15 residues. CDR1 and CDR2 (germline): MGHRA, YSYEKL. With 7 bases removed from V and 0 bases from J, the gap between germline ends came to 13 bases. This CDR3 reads CASNRAGSSYNEQFF. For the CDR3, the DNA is TGCGCCAGCAATCGGGCCGGGAGCTCCTACAATGAGCAGTTCTTC.

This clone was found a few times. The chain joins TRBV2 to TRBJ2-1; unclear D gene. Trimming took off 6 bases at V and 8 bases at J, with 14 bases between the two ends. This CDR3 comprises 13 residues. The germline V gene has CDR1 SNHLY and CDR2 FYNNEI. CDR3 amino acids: CASRPAADYEQFF. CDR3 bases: TGTGCCAGCAGGCCAGCTGCCGATTATGAGCAGTTCTTC.

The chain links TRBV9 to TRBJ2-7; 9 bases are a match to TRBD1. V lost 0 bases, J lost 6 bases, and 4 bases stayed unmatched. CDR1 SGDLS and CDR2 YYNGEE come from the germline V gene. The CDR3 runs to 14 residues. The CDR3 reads CASSVEDRGFEQYF. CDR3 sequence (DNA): TGTGCCAGCAGCGTAGAGGACAGGGGCTTCGAGCAGTACTTC.

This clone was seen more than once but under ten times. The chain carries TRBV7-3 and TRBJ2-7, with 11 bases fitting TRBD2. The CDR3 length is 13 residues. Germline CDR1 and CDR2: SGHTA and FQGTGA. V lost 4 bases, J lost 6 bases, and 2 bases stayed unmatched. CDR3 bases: TGTGCCAGCAGCTCGGGACTAGCGGCCGAGCAGTACTTC. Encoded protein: CASSSGLAAEQYF. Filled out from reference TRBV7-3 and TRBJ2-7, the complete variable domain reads GAGVSQTPSNKVTEKGKYVELRCDPISGHTALYWYRQSLGQGPEFLIYFQGTGAADDSGLPNDRFFAVRPEGSVSTLKIQRTERGDSAVYLCASSSGLAAEQYFGPGTRLTVT.

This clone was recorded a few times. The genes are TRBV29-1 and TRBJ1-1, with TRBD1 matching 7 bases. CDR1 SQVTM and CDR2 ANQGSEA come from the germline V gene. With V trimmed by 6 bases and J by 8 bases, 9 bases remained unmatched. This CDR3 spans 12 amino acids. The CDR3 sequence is CSVMDRPGEAFF. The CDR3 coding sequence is TGCAGCGTCATGGACAGGCCGGGGGAAGCTTTCTTT.

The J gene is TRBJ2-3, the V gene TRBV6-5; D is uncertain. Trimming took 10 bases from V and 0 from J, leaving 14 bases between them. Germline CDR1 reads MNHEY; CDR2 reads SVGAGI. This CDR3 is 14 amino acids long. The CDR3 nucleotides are TGTGCCACGACCAGTAGGGATAGCACAGATACGCAGTATTTT. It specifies CATTSRDSTDTQYF.

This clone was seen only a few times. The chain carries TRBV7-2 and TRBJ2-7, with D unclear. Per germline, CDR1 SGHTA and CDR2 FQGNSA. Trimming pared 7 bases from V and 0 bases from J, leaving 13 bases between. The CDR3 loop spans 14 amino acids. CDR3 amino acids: CASTLVGSSYEQYF. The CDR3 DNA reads TGTGCCAGCACCTTGGTGGGCAGCTCCTACGAGCAGTACTTC.

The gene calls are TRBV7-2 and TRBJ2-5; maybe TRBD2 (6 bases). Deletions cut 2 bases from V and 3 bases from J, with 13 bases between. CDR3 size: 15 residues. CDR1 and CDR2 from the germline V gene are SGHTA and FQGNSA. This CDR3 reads CASSLMGGREETQYF. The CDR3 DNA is TGTGCCAGCAGCTTAATGGGAGGTCGGGAAGAGACCCAGTACTTC.

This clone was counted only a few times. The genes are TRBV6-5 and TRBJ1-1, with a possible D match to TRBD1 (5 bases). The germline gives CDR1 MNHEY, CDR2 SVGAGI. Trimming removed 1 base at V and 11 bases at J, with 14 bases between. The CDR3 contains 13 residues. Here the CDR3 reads CASSYYLGRVAFF. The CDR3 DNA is TGTGCCAGCAGTTACTATTTGGGCAGGGTGGCTTTCTTT.

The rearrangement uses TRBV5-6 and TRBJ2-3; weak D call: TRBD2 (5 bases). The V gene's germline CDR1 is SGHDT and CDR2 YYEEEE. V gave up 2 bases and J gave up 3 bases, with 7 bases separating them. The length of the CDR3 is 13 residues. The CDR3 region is CASSLAATDTQYF. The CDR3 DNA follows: TGTGCCAGCAGCTTAGCGGCGACAGATACGCAGTATTTT.

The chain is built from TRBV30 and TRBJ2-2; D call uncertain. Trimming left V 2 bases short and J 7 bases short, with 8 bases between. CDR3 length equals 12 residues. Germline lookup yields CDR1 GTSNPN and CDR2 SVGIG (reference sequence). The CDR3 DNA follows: TGTGCCTGGAGTAATCAGTACGGGGAGCTGTTTTTT. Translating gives CAWSNQYGELFF.

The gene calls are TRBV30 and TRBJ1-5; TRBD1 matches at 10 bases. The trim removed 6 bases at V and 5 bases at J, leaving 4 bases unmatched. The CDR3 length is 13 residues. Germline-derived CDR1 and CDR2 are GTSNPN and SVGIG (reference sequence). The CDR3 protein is CACDRGRDQPQHF. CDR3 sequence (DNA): TGTGCCTGTGACAGGGGGCGCGATCAGCCCCAGCATTTT. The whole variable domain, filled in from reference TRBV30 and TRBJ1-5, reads SQTIHQWPATLVQPVGSPLSLECTVEGTSNPNLYWYRQAAGRGLQLLFYSVGIGQISSEVPQNLSASRPQDRQFILSSKKLLLSDSGFYLCACDRGRDQPQHFGDGTRLSIL.

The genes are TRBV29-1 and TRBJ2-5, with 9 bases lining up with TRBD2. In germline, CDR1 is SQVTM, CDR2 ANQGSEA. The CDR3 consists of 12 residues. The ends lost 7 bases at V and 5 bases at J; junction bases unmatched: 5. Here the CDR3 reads CSAGTSLETQYF. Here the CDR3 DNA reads TGCAGCGCGGGGACTAGCCTCGAGACCCAGTACTTC.

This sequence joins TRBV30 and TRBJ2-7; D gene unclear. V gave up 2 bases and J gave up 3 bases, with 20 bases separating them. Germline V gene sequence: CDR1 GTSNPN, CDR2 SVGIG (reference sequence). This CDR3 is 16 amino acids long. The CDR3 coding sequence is TGTGCCTGGAGTCTCACCCGTTTATCGACGGTCTACGAGCAGTACTTC. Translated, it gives CAWSLTRLSTVYEQYF.

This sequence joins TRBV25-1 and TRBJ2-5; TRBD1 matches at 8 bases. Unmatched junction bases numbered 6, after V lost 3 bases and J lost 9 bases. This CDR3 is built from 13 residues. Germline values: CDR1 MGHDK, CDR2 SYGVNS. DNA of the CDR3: TGTGCCAGCAGTGACCGGGACAGGCTGCCCCAGTACTTC. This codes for CASSDRDRLPQYF.

CDR3 coding DNA: TGTGCCACCAGCAGAGGGAGAGCGGGATTAAATGCAGATACGCAGTATTTT. Translated, it gives CATSRGRAGLNADTQYF. This sequence joins TRBV15 and TRBJ2-3; the match to TRBD2 covers 7 bases. V dropped 1 base and J dropped 4; count of bases not matched to a gene: 11. This CDR3 has 17 residues. The germline V gene has CDR1 LNHNV and CDR2 YYDKDF (reference sequence).

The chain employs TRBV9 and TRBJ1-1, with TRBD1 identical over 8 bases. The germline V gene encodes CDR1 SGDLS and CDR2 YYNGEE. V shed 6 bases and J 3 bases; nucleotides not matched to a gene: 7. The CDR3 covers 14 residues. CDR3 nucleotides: TGTGCCAGCACTCGAACAGGGGGAGACACTGAAGCTTTCTTT. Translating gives CASTRTGGDTEAFF.

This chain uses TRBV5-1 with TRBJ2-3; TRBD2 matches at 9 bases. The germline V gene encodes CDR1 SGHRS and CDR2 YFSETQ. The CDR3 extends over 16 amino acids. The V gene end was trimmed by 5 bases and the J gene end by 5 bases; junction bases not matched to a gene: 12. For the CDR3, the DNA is TGCGCCAGCAGAGAGACTAGCGGCAGGTATGGAGATACGCAGTATTTT. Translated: CASRETSGRYGDTQYF. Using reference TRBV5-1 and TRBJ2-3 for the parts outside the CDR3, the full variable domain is KAGVTQTPRYLIKTRGQQVTLSCSPISGHRSVSWYQQTPGQGLQFLFEYFSETQRNKGNFPGRFSGRQFSNSRSEMNVSTLELGDSALYLCASRETSGRYGDTQYFGPGTRLTVL.